This entry features one T cell receptor beta chain sequence. This record comes from a study of T cell changes during pregnancy in multiple sclerosis. TCRdb's table, derived via immunoSEQ multiplex PCR, lists solely in-frame clones and lacks some. This sample has some 54,000 clones, with about 92% found just once. CDR3 length equals 13 residues. Germline CDR1 SGHRS, CDR2 YFSETQ. Trimming removed 5 bases at V and 7 bases at J, with 16 bases between. Sequences were derived from peripheral blood, sampled after pregnancy. The chain joins TRBV5-1 to TRBJ2-7, with D maybe TRBD2 (6 bases). This receptor was identified in a female donor with multiple sclerosis, enrolled in a pregnancy study. CDR3 sequence reads: CASRREGGTEQYF. CDR3 sequence (DNA): TGCGCCAGCAGGCGGGAAGGAGGGACGGAGCAGTACTTC.